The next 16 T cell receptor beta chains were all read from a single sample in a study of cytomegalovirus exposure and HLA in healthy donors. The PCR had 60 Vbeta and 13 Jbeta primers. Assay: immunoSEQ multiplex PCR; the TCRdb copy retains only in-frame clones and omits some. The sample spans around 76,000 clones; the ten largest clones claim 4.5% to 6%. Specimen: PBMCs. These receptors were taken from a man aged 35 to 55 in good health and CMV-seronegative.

The CDR3 nucleotides read TGTGCCAGCAGTCCAATCGGACAGGGGGGCTATGGCTACACCTTC. Protein sequence: CASSPIGQGGYGYTF. V usage is TRBV7-6 and J usage is TRBJ1-2; TRBD1 aligns across 10 bases. This CDR3 is 15 amino acids long. In germline, CDR1 is SGHVS, CDR2 FNYEAQ. V was clipped by 6 bases and J by 4 bases; unmatched bases: 8.

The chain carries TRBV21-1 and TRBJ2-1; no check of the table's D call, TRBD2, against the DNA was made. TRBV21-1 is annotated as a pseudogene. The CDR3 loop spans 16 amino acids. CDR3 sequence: CASSKATKSRWSPQFF. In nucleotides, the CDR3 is TGTGCCAGCAGCAAAGCTACAAAGTCCCGTTGGAGCCCGCAGTTCTTC.

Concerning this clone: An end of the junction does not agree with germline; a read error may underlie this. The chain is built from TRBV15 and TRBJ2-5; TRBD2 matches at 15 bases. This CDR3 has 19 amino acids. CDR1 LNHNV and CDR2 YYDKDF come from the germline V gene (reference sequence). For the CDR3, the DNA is TGTGCCACCAGGAGAGGGACTAGCGGGAGGTACCGCCGGGGGGAGACCCAGTACTTC. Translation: CATRRGTSGRYRRGETQYF.

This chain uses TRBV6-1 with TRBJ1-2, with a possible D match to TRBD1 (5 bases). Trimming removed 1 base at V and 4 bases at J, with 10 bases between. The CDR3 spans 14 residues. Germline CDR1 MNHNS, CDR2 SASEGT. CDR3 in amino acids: CASSEGGGSYGYTF. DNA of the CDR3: TGTGCCAGCAGTGAAGGGGGGGGAAGCTATGGCTACACCTTC.

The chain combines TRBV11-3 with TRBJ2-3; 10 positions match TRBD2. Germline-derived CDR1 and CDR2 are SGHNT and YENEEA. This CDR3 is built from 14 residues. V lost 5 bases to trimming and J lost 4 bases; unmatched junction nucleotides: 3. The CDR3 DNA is TGTGCCAGCAGCCAGCGGGGGGGCGCAGATACGCAGTATTTT. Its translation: CASSQRGGADTQYF.

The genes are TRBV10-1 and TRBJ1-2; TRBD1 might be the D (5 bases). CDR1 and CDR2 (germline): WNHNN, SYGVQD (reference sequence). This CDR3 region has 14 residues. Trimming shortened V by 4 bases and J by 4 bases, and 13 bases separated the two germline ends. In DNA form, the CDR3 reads TGCGCCAGCAGTGTATCGGCAAGGGGCTATGGCTACACCTTC. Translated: CASSVSARGYGYTF.

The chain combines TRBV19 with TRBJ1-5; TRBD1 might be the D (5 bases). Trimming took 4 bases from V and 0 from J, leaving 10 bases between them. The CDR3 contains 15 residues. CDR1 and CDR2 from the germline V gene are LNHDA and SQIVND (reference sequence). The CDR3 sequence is CASSTDTYSNQPQHF. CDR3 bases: TGTGCCAGTAGTACGGACACGTATAGCAATCAGCCCCAGCATTTT.

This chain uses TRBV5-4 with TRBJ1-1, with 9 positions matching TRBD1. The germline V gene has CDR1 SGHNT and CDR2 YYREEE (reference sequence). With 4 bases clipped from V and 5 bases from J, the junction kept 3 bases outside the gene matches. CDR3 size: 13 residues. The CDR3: CASSADRGTEAFF. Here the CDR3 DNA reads TGTGCCAGCAGCGCCGACAGGGGGACTGAAGCTTTCTTT.

CDR3: CASSPDVGRGKADTQYF. Written as DNA, the CDR3 is TGTGCCAGCAGCCCAGACGTCGGCAGGGGGAAGGCAGATACGCAGTATTTT. The chain employs TRBV5-8 and TRBJ2-3; 7 bases match TRBD1. Germline CDR1 is SGHTS and CDR2 is YDEGEE. The CDR3 consists of 17 residues. Trimming cost V 4 bases and J 4 bases; bases outside gene matches: 15.

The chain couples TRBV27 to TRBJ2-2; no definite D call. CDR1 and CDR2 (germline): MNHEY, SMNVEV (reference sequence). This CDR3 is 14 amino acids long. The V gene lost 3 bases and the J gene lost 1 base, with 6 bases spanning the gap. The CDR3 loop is CASSLGRNTGELFF. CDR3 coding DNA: TGTGCCAGCAGTTTGGGCAGGAACACCGGGGAGCTGTTTTTT.

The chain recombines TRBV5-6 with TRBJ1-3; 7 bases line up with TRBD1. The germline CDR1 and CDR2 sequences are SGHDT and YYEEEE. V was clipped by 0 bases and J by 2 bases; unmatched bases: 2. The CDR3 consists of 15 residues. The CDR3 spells CASSLGQGAGNTIYF. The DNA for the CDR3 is TGTGCCAGCAGCTTGGGGCAGGGGGCTGGAAACACCATATATTTT.

The DNA of the CDR3 is TGCGCCAGCAGTGAGGGTGGTGAGAAATTTGAGCAGTTCTTC. Translation: CASSEGGEKFEQFF. The genes are TRBV10-1 and TRBJ2-1, with D hard to call. Trimming pared 2 bases from V and 9 bases from J, leaving 14 bases between. There are 14 residues in the CDR3. Germline assignment: CDR1 WNHNN and CDR2 SYGVQD (reference sequence).

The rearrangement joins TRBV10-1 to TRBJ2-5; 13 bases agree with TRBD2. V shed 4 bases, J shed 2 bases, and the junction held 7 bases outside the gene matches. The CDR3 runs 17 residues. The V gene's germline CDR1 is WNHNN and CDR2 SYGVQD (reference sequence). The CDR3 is CASSGGLAGVGQETQYF. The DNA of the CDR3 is TGCGCCAGCAGTGGCGGACTAGCGGGAGTGGGACAAGAGACCCAGTACTTC.

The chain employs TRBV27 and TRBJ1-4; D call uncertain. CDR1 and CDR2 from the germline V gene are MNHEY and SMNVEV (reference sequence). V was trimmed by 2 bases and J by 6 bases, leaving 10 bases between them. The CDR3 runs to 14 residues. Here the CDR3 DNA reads TGTGCCAGCAGTTTACGGGGTGTTGATGAAAAACTGTTTTTT. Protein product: CASSLRGVDEKLFF. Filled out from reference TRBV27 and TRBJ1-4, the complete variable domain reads EAQVTQNPRYLITVTGKKLTVTCSQNMNHEYMSWYRQDPGLGLRQIYYSMNVEVTDKGDVPEGYKVSRKEKRNFPLILESPSPNQTSLYFCASSLRGVDEKLFFGSGTQLSVL.

CDR3 DNA: TGTGCCAGCAGCCAAGCCGAGCGGGGGGAGAACAATGAGCAGTTCTTC. It specifies CASSQAERGENNEQFF. V and J are TRBV4-2 and TRBJ2-1, with TRBD2 matching 9 bases. The V and J ends lost 1 base and 5 bases, in that order; junction bases with no gene match: 6. Germline V lookup: CDR1 LGHNA, CDR2 YNFKEQ. The CDR3 is 16 amino acids.

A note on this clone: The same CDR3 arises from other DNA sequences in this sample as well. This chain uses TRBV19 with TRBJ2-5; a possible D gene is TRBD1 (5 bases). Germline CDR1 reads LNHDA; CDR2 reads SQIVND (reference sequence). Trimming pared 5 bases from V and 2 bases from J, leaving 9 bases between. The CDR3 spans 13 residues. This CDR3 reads CASSSSGQETQYF. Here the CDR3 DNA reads TGTGCCAGTAGTTCGTCAGGGCAAGAGACCCAGTACTTC.